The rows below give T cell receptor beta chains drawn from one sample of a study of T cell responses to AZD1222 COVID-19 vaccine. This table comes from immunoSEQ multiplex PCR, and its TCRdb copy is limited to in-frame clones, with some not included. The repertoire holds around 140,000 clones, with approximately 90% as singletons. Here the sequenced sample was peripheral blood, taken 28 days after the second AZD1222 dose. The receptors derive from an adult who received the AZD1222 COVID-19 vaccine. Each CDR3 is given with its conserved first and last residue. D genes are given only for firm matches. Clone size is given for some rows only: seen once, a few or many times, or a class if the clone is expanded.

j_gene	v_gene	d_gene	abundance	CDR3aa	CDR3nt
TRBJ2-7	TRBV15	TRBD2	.	CATSRDRAGGDEQYF	TGTGCCACCAGCAGAGATCGGGCGGGAGGCGACGAGCAGTACTTC
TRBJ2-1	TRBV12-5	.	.	CASGLVLGRGHNEQFF	TGTGCTAGTGGTTTGGTACTGGGCAGGGGCCACAATGAGCAGTTCTTC
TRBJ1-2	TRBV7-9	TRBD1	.	CASRSRTGSMTF	TGTGCCAGCAGATCCAGGACAGGGTCCATGACCTTC
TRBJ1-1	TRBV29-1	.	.	CSGMHSSEAFF	TGCAGCGGGATGCACAGCAGTGAAGCTTTCTTT
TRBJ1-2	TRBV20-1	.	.	CSARGGSYTF	TGCAGTGCTAGGGGGGGGAGCTACACCTTC
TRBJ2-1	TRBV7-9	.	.	CASSFQNSVNEQFF	TGTGCCAGCAGCTTCCAAAACAGCGTCAATGAGCAGTTCTTC
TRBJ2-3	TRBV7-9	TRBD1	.	CASSSGTGGTDTQYF	TGTGCCAGCAGCTCCGGGACAGGGGGGACAGATACGCAGTATTTT
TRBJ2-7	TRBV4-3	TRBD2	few	CASSREGSDYEQYF	TGCGCCAGCAGTCGGGAGGGATCTGACTACGAGCAGTACTTC
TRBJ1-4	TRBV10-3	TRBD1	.	CATLPDRGHNEKLFF	TGTGCCACCCTGCCGGACAGGGGACATAATGAAAAACTGTTTTTT
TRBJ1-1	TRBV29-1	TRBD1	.	CSVLTGGVTEAFF	TGCAGCGTGCTGACAGGGGGCGTGACTGAAGCTTTCTTT
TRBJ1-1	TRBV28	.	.	CASWDSIGTEAFF	TGTGCCAGCTGGGATTCGATAGGCACTGAAGCTTTCTTT
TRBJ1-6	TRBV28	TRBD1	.	CASSLWLLGQGVHNSPLHF	TGTGCCAGCAGTTTATGGCTGCTGGGACAGGGTGTACATAATTCACCCCTCCACTTT
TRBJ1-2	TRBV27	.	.	CASRPRAPYLDGYTF	TGTGCCAGCAGACCTCGGGCCCCCTATCTAGATGGCTACACCTTC
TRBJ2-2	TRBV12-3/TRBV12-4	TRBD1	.	CASRSQGTGELFF	TGTGCCAGCAGATCACAGGGGACCGGGGAGCTGTTTTTT
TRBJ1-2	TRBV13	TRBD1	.	CASSLTGLGVNDGYTF	TGTGCCAGCAGCTTGACAGGGTTAGGGGTAAACGATGGCTACACCTTC
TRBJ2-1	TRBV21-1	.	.	CASSKDRRCEQFF	TGTGCCAGCAGCAAAGACAGGCGGTGTGAGCAGTTCTTC
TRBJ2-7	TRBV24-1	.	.	CATSHRDSTYEQYF	TGTGCCACCAGTCACAGGGATTCGACCTACGAGCAGTACTTC
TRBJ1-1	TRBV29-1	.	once	CSVLDGIGAFF	TGCAGCGTTCTGGACGGGATAGGAGCTTTCTTT
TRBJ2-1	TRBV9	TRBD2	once	CASSEAGVPYNEQFF	TGTGCCAGCAGCGAAGCGGGAGTTCCCTACAATGAGCAGTTCTTC
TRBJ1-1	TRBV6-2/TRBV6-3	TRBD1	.	CASSPRTGGLNTEAFF	TGTGCCAGCAGTCCGAGGACAGGGGGACTGAACACTGAAGCTTTCTTT
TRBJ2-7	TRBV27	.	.	CASSSHEQYF	TGTGCCAGCAGTTCCCACGAGCAGTACTTC
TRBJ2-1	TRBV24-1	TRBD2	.	CATSDFGGARNEQFF	TGTGCCACCAGTGATTTCGGGGGGGCTAGGAATGAGCAGTTCTTC
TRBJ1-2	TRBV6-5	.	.	CASSYSIWGADGYTF	TGTGCCAGCAGTTACTCGATATGGGGGGCTGATGGCTACACCTTC
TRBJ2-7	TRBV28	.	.	CASSFGGTDEQYF	TGTGCCAGCAGTTTTGGGGGTACCGACGAGCAGTACTTC
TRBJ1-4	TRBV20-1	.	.	CSATENEKLFF	TGCAGTGCGACGGAGAATGAAAAACTGTTTTTT
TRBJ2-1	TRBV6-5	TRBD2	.	CASRLGGFNEQFF	TGTGCCAGCCGTCTCGGGGGGTTCAATGAGCAGTTCTTC
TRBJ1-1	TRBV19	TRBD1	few	CASSGDRNTEAFF	TGTGCCAGTAGTGGGGACAGGAACACTGAAGCTTTCTTT
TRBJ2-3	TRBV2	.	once	CASSGDRAYTQYF	TGTGCCAGCAGTGGGGATAGGGCTTATACGCAGTATTTT
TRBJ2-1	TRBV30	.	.	CAWNPYEDEQFF	TGTGCCTGGAACCCTTACGAGGATGAGCAGTTCTTC
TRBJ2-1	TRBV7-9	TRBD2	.	CASSLPGGHYNEQFF	TGTGCCAGCAGCTTACCGGGAGGGCATTACAATGAGCAGTTCTTC
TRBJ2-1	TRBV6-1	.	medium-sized	CASSEGGVFNEQFF	TGTGCCAGCAGTGAAGGTGGAGTGTTCAATGAGCAGTTCTTC
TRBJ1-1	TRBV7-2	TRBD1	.	CASRPRTGNTEAFF	TGTGCCAGCAGACCCCGGACAGGGAACACTGAAGCTTTCTTT
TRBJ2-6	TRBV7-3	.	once	CASSLESSGANVLTF	TGTGCCAGCAGCCTGGAGAGCTCTGGGGCCAACGTCCTGACTTTC
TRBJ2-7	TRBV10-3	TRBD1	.	CAIRGGQGALSYEQYF	TGTGCCATCAGGGGGGGACAGGGGGCTTTATCCTACGAGCAGTACTTC
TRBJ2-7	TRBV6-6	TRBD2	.	CASSPSGSNSYEQYF	TGTGCCAGCAGCCCTAGCGGGAGTAACTCCTACGAGCAGTACTTC